This entry is about one TCR beta chain. Its antigen remains unknown. These data belong to a study of T cells in Graves' hyperthyroidism and ophthalmopathy. In the study overall: Any treatment followed the collection of peripheral blood at initial diagnosis.

Recently diagnosed hyperthyroidism of less than 2 months' duration affected patients aged 18 to 65. The PBMCs had their origin in about 9.7 ml of fresh peripheral blood. In germline, CDR1 is SQVTM, CDR2 ANQGSEA. J was trimmed by 6 bases and V by 0 bases; bases with no gene match: 9. CDR3 length equals 15 residues. Study observations and caveats: Using 13 V-J features, a model discriminated ophthalmopathy from stable hyperthyroidism.

Template material for amplifying TCR beta CDR3 regions consisted of RNA transcripts. TCR CDR3 underwent first-round RT-PCR with the HTBI primer set. TCRdb reanalysed the multiplex PCR reads using MiXCR and keeps one entry per CDR3 protein. The repertoire holds roughly 300,000 distinct CDR3 sequences, with under 25% as singletons. Source material: blood. The clonotype originates from a woman between 45 and 60 years old with Graves' hyperthyroidism. The chain joins TRBV29-1 to TRBJ2-3; 7 positions agree with TRBD2. The CDR3 DNA reads as TGCAGCGTTGAAGATCCGGCGGGAGCGCGGGATACGCAGTATTTT. Protein sequence: CSVEDPAGARDTQYF.